This TCR beta chain was recorded in a study of blood T cell repertoires in COVID-19. Overall study context: Acute-phase and convalescent COVID-19 samples originated in the United States, Italy and Spain. T cells, B-cell-depleted T cells, or PBMCs provided the cDNA or gDNA that served as material.

The CDR3 totals 15 residues. Germline CDR1 and CDR2: ENHRY and SYGVKD. V gave up 4 bases and J gave up 4 bases, with 14 bases separating them. The table came from immunoSEQ multiplex PCR; TCRdb's copy has only in-frame clones and leaves some out. Among about 190,000 clones listed, about 85% were seen once. The rearrangement joins TRBV10-3 to TRBJ1-5; D perhaps matches TRBD1 (5 bases). The receptor was isolated from a young man with acute or convalescent COVID-19. The sample comprised peripheral blood. This CDR3 reads CAISGGGLGNQPQHF. The CDR3 DNA is TGTGCCATCAGTGGGGGGGGATTGGGGAATCAGCCCCAGCATTTT.